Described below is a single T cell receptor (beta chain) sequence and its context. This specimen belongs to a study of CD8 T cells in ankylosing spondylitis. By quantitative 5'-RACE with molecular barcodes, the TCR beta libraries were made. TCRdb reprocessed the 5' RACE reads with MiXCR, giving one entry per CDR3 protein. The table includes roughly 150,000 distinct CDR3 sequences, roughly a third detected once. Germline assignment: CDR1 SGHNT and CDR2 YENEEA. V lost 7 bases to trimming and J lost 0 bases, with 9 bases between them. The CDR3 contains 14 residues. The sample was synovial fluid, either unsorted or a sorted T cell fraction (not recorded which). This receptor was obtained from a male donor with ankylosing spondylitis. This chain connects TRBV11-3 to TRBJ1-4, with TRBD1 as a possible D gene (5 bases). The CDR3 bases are TGTGCCAGCAACACAGGAGCAACTAATGAAAAACTGTTTTTT. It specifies CASNTGATNEKLFF.